This passage covers 8 T cell receptor beta chains from one sample sequenced in a study of T cells in Graves' hyperthyroidism and ophthalmopathy. From RNA transcripts, TCR beta CDR3 regions were amplified. HTBI primers were the set used in a first-round RT-PCR of the TCR CDR3. Each CDR3 protein is one row after TCRdb ran MiXCR on the multiplex PCR reads. This table has under 350,000 distinct CDR3 sequences, roughly an eighth appearing once. Sample: blood. Source of these receptors: a woman aged 35 to 49 with Graves' ophthalmopathy.

This clonotype was detected many times. CDR3 protein: CSATRDQSSYEQYF. For the CDR3, the DNA is TGCAGTGCCACGAGGGACCAGAGCTCCTACGAGCAGTACTTC. This chain joins TRBV20-1 and TRBJ2-7; D may match TRBD1 or TRBD2 (5 bases each). CDR3 length equals 14 residues. V was clipped by 6 bases and J by 0 bases, with 15 bases between them. Germline V lookup: CDR1 DFQATT, CDR2 SNEGSKA (reference sequence).

This clonotype was recorded at least ten times. The chain carries TRBV7-9 and TRBJ2-7, with 10 bases aligning to TRBD2. This CDR3 is 15 amino acids long. CDR1 is SEHNR and CDR2 is FQNEAQ in the germline V gene (reference sequence). The V gene end was trimmed by 6 bases and the J gene end by 0 bases; junction bases not matched to a gene: 5. Here the CDR3 reads CASSRSGGHSYEQYF. CDR3 in DNA: TGTGCCAGCAGTCGTAGCGGGGGGCACTCCTACGAGCAGTACTTC. The whole variable domain, remainder taken from reference TRBV7-9 and TRBJ2-7, is DTGVSQNPRHKITKRGQNVTFRCDPISEHNRLYWYRQTLGQGPEFLTYFQNEAQLEKSRLLSDRFSAERPKGSFSTLEIQRTEQGDSAMYLCASSRSGGHSYEQYFGPGTRLTVT.

This clonotype was counted a few times. The chain is built from TRBV20-1 and TRBJ1-6; possible D gene TRBD1, 5 bases. V was pared by 6 bases and J by 7 bases, with 13 bases between. CDR3 length equals 13 residues. CDR1 DFQATT and CDR2 SNEGSKA come from the germline V gene (reference sequence). The CDR3 region is CSASQVLNSPLHF. CDR3 bases: TGCAGTGCATCACAGGTTTTAAATTCACCCCTCCACTTT.

This clonotype was found many times. The chain is built from TRBV11-2 and TRBJ2-7; D may be TRBD1 (6 bases). Germline CDR1 reads SGHAT; CDR2 reads FQNNGV. The length of the CDR3 is 14 residues. The V end was cut by 2 bases, the J end by 2 bases, with 10 bases between. CDR3 coding DNA: TGTGCCAGCAGCTTATCGGACAGAACCTACGAGCAGTACTTC. Protein product: CASSLSDRTYEQYF.

On this clonotype: A junction boundary mismatches the germline segment, possibly from a read error. The rearrangement joins TRBV19 to TRBJ1-2; TRBD1 might be the D (6 bases). The CDR3 has 15 residues. Germline V gene data show CDR1 as LNHDA and CDR2 as SQIVND (reference sequence). CDR3 amino acids: CTSSYTVTGTYGYTF. The CDR3 DNA reads as TGTACCAGTAGTTACACTGTAACAGGGACCTATGGCTACACCTTC.

This clonotype was recorded at least ten times. J is TRBJ2-5 and V is TRBV9; unclear D gene. CDR3 length: 15 residues. The germline V gene has CDR1 SGDLS and CDR2 YYNGEE. V lost 0 bases, J lost 4 bases, and 13 bases lay in between. Here the CDR3 reads CASSVATGQGETQYF. The CDR3 DNA follows: TGTGCCAGCAGCGTAGCTACCGGGCAAGGAGAGACCCAGTACTTC.

J is TRBJ2-2 and V is TRBV24-1, with 7 bases identical to TRBD1. V was clipped by 7 bases and J by 4 bases; unmatched bases: 5. CDR3 length: 14 residues. Per the germline V gene, CDR1 is KGHDR and CDR2 is SFDVKD. This CDR3 reads CATSRTGITGELFF. The CDR3 DNA follows: TGTGCCACCAGCCGGACAGGAATCACCGGGGAGCTGTTTTTT.

This clonotype was seen a handful of times. A much larger clone differs from this one at a single base, so this may be a read error. This chain uses TRBV7-9 with TRBJ2-5; possibly TRBD2 for D (6 bases). Trimming cost V 5 bases and J 3 bases, with 16 bases left between them. Per germline, CDR1 SEHNR and CDR2 FQNEAQ (reference sequence). This CDR3 spans 15 amino acids. In DNA, the CDR3 is TGTGCCAGCAGCCCCCGGCGACTAGTGGAAGAGACCCAGTACTTC. Its translation: CASSPRRLVEETQYF.